This TCR beta chain was sequenced in a study of shared clonotypes between healthy human individuals. Overall study results and limits: Estimated richness values were generally larger in naive subsets than in memory subsets.

Note on this clone: Its antigen is undetermined.

The length of the CDR3 is 14 residues. Trimming shortened V by 4 bases and J by 4 bases, and 10 bases separated the two germline ends. Germline V lookup: CDR1 ENHRY, CDR2 SYGVKD. Per the original methods: ImmunoSEQ yielded junction-only sequences lacking quality scores, so filtering differed. The table came from immunoSEQ multiplex PCR; TCRdb's copy has only in-frame clones and leaves some out. That table furnishes V, J and clone size, whereas the DNA furnished D and trimming. This sample has millions of clones, with 95% found just once. The chain links TRBV10-3 to TRBJ1-4; D perhaps matches TRBD1 (5 bases). The sequencing sample was made of naive CD4+ T cells sorted from blood. Subset noted: CD45RA+ positively selected. The clonotype originates from a man aged 18 to 29 in good health. The CDR3 protein is CAISVGGGNEKLFF. The CDR3 DNA follows: TGTGCCATCAGTGTCGGGGGAGGTAATGAAAAACTGTTTTTT.